This T cell receptor (beta chain) was observed in a study of neurological immune-mediated disorders. The team produced cDNA through 5'RACE using 10-nucleotide random UMIs. TCRdb re-called the 5' RACE reads with MiXCR, one entry per CDR3 protein. Seen here are some 49,000 distinct CDR3 sequences, 10% observed once, and the top ten hold about 1.6%. This clonotype occurred many times. Indicated time point: longitudinal time-point 1 (baseline). Per the germline V gene, CDR1 is SGHTA and CDR2 is FQGTGA. CDR3 length equals 18 residues. Unmatched junction bases numbered 8, after V lost 4 bases and J lost 1 base.

The sample consisted of PBMCs. The chain employs TRBV7-3 and TRBJ2-1; 12 nucleotides agree with TRBD2. This sequence originates from a middle-aged woman in good health. The CDR3 loop is CASSSRLAGERSYNEQFF. DNA of the CDR3: TGTGCCAGCAGCTCGCGACTAGCGGGAGAGAGGTCCTACAATGAGCAGTTCTTC.